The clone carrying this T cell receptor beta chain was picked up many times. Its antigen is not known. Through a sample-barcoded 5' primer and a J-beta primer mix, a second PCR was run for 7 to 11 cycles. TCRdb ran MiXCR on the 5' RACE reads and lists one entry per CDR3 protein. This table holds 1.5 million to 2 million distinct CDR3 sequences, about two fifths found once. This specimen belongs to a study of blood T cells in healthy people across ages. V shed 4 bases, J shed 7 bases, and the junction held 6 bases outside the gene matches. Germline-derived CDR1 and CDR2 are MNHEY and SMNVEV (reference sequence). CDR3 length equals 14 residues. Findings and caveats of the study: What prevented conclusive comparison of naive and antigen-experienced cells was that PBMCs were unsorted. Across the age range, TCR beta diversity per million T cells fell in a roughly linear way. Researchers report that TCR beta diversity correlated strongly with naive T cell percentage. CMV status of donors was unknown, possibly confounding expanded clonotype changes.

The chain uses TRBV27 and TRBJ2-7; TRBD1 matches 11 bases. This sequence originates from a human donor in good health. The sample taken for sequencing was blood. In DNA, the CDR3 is TGTGCCAGCAGTTACGGACAGGGGGCACGGGAGCAGTACTTC. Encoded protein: CASSYGQGAREQYF.